This T cell receptor beta chain stems from a study of T cell responses to AZD1222 COVID-19 vaccine. Study-level results: Once two AZD1222 doses were given, Spike-specific TCR breadth and depth went up. Reports indicate that nearly half of spike-specific TCRs are directed at unmutated variant regions. Only a handful of AZD1222 recipients, six or seven in all, had baseline seropositivity.

Germline-derived CDR1 and CDR2 are SQVTM and ANQGSEA. There are 11 residues in the CDR3. Trimming took 8 bases from V and 3 from J, leaving 10 bases between them. As regards this clone: Its specificity is not known.

Measured with immunoSEQ multiplex PCR; TCRdb has only the in-frame clones, and not every one. Here the sample spans 100,000 or so clones, about 93% being singletons. Source: peripheral blood, taken on day 0 of AZD1222 vaccination. The clonotype was recovered from an adult in good health. The chain has TRBV29-1 and TRBJ1-2; D is possibly TRBD1 (5 bases). The CDR3 is CSLGTDYGYTF. The CDR3 region has the DNA TGCAGCCTGGGGACCGACTATGGCTACACCTTC.